The next 4 T cell receptor beta chains were all read from a single sample in a study of blood T cell repertoires in COVID-19. The protocol was immunoSEQ multiplex PCR, while the TCRdb copy is restricted to in-frame clones and leaves out a portion. Of 350,000 to 400,000 clones listed, approximately 90% are singletons. Sequences were obtained from PBMCs or T cells enriched from blood (not recorded which). The receptors here all came from a man younger than 35 who had recovered from COVID-19.

This sequence joins TRBV7-8 and TRBJ1-6; TRBD1 aligns across 10 bases. Per the germline V gene, CDR1 is SGHVS and CDR2 is FQNEAQ. The CDR3 totals 16 residues. The junction had 6 bases not matched to a gene; V was cut back by 5 bases and J by 5 bases. The chain's CDR3 is CASSADRGKNNSPLHF. Written as DNA, the CDR3 is TGTGCCAGCAGCGCGGACAGGGGGAAAAATAATTCACCCCTCCACTTT.

CDR3 DNA: TGTGCCATCAGTGTGGACAGTATGAACACTGAAGCTTTCTTT. Its protein product is CAISVDSMNTEAFF. This chain uses TRBV10-3 with TRBJ1-1, with a tentative D call TRBD1 (6 bases). The V gene lost 4 bases and the J gene lost 0 bases, with 9 bases spanning the gap. This CDR3 spans 14 amino acids. Germline-derived CDR1 and CDR2 are ENHRY and SYGVKD.

The rearrangement joins TRBV4-2 to TRBJ2-5; TRBD2 matches at 8 bases. CDR1 and CDR2 from the germline V gene are LGHNA and YNFKEQ. Trimming took 0 bases from V and 3 from J; bases not matched to a gene: 3. CDR3 length: 15 residues. The CDR3 region has the DNA TGTGCCAGCAGCCAAGAACTCGGGAGGGAAGAGACCCAGTACTTC. It codes for CASSQELGREETQYF.

The count of this clone is one. The chain couples TRBV13 to TRBJ2-1; 7 nucleotides line up with TRBD1. Per the germline V gene, CDR1 is PRHDT and CDR2 is FYEKMQ (reference sequence). The CDR3 length is 15 residues. V gave up 5 bases and J gave up 5 bases; unmatched junction bases: 9. CDR3 coding DNA: TGTGCCAGCAGCCCCGGGACAGCCTCTAACAATGAGCAGTTCTTC. Residues: CASSPGTASNNEQFF.